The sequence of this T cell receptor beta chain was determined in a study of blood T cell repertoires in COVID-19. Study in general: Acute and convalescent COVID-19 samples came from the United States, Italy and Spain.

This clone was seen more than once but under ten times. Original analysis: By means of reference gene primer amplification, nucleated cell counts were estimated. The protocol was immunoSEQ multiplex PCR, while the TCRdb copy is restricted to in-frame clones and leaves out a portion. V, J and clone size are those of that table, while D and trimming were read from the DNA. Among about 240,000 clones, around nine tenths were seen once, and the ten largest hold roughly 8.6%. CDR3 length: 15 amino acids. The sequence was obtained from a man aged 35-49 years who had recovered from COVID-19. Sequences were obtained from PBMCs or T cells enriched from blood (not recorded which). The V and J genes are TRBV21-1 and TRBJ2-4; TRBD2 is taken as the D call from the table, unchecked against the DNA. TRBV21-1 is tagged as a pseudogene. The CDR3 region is CATTGGRGDKNIQYF. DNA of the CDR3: TGTGCCACCACGGGTGGGAGGGGAGACAAAAACATTCAGTACTTC.